Ten or more counts support the clone carrying this TCR beta chain. What it binds is unknown. The data were taken from a study of T cell repertoires in cytomegalovirus infection. Study-level background: An indication of both CMV infection and matching HLA type came from public TCR beta signatures. General observations from the study: Identification of carriers of CMV plus the relevant HLA was performed using cumulative public TCR beta family frequency.

A single record per CDR3 protein comes from TCRdb applying MiXCR to the reads. Seen here are 450,000 to 550,000 distinct CDR3 sequences, about 15% observed once, and the top ten hold roughly a quarter. V lost 4 bases to trimming and J lost 10 bases, with 14 bases between them. Germline V gene lookup returns CDR1 SEHNR and CDR2 FQNEAQ (reference sequence). This CDR3 has 13 residues. The sample consisted of CD8+ T cells from PBMCs. This clonotype was sampled from a human donor in good health (CMV status not recorded). Some clones in this sample may be carry-over from other donors' samples. The chain links TRBV7-9 to TRBJ2-1; D gene unclear. The CDR3 bases are TGTGCCAGCAGCTATCCCGGGCCGCAAGAGCAGTTCTTC. The encoded protein is CASSYPGPQEQFF.